The 8 T cell receptor beta chains reported below all come from one sample, sequenced in a study of T cells expressing NK-cell markers. TCRdb reworked the 5' RACE reads into one entry per CDR3 protein, no DNA. This repertoire includes 400,000 to 550,000 distinct CDR3 sequences. The sequenced sample consisted of blood T cells: a sorted CD56 or NKG2C T cell subset, CD4+ or CD8+ T cells, or bulk PBMC T cells (not recorded which). These receptors originate from a woman between 18 and 70 years old in good health.

The rearrangement links TRBV12-3 or TRBV12-4 to TRBJ2-1; TCRdb calls TRBD2, which cannot be checked without DNA. The CDR3 sequence is 16 residues long. The chain's CDR3 is CASSSPGSGELNEQFF.

The chain joins TRBV7-2 to TRBJ2-1; TCRdb's D call, TRBD2, is unchecked because there is no DNA. The CDR3 consists of 16 residues. Germline CDR1 SGHTA, CDR2 FQGNSA. CDR3 in amino acids: CASSLEGRVSYNEQFF.

The genes are TRBV7-8 and TRBJ2-7; TCRdb outputs TRBD2, but without DNA this stays unchecked. The CDR3 length is 14 residues. CDR1 is SGHVS and CDR2 is FQNEAQ in the germline V gene. The CDR3 is CASSEGPGGYEQYF.

J is TRBJ1-1 and V is TRBV20-1; no DNA is available, so the TRBD1 call from TCRdb remains unchecked. The CDR3 consists of 15 residues. Germline V gene data show CDR1 as DFQATT and CDR2 as SNEGSKA (reference sequence). This CDR3 is CSASILTGPNTEAFF.

The gene calls are TRBV20-1 and TRBJ2-1; TCRdb selects TRBD1, and the lack of DNA leaves this call unchecked. CDR3 length: 15 residues. CDR1 is DFQATT, CDR2 SNEGSKA, per germline (reference sequence). This chain's CDR3 is CSAKSGGASYNEQFF.

The CDR3 here is CSARTGQGLRIQYF. This rearrangement joins TRBV20-1 to TRBJ2-4; TCRdb names TRBD1, which stays unverified in the absence of DNA. The V gene's germline CDR1 is DFQATT and CDR2 SNEGSKA (reference sequence). The CDR3 runs to 14 residues.

This chain joins TRBV9 and TRBJ2-2. CDR3 length: 13 residues. Germline-derived CDR1 and CDR2 are SGDLS and YYNGEE. The CDR3 region is CASTGTYTGELFF.

The chain is built from TRBV20-1 and TRBJ2-5; TCRdb's assignment of TRBD2 cannot be checked, as there is no DNA. This CDR3 region has 14 residues. Germline CDR1 reads DFQATT; CDR2 reads SNEGSKA (reference sequence). CDR3: CSVRAGGNRETQYF.